Presented here are 7 T cell receptor beta chains from one specimen sequenced in a study of blood T cell repertoires in COVID-19 (TCRdb year 2020). The library was made by the immunoSEQ multiplex PCR assay. Sourced from immuneACCESS, this table was stored by TCRdb with only in-frame sequences that have V and J called. A share of the clones is absent; for the studies checked, an unresolved V gene accounts for under half, and the remainder has no known explanation. The sample yields about 160,000 clones; roughly four fifths were counted once. The ten most abundant clones make up about 16% of the sample. What was sequenced was peripheral blood. The receptors stem from a human donor with acute or convalescent COVID-19. The donor label of this sample is uncertain.

The genes are TRBV19 and TRBJ1-1; no clear D. The CDR3 is made up of 12 amino acids. CDR1 is LNHDA, CDR2 SQIVND, per germline (reference sequence). V was cut by 4 bases and J by 3 bases, with 6 bases left in between. CDR3 in amino acids: CASSTQYTEAFF. In DNA, the CDR3 is TGTGCCAGTAGTACACAGTACACTGAAGCTTTCTTT.

As DNA, the CDR3 is TGTGCCAGCAGCTCGCGGGACAGGGGGCAGTTCTTC. Protein sequence: CASSSRDRGQFF. The chain has TRBV3-1 (or the pseudogene TRBV3-2) and TRBJ2-1; TRBD1 matches 10 bases. CDR3 length equals 12 residues. Germline trimming cut 5 bases from V and 12 bases from J; bases unmatched to any gene: 4. Germline V gives CDR1 LGHDT, CDR2 YNNKEL (reference sequence).

This clone was recorded a few times. The CDR3 spells CASSSRGAGELFF. CDR3 nucleotides: TGTGCCAGCAGTTCGCGGGGGGCCGGGGAGCTGTTTTTT. This chain joins TRBV25-1 and TRBJ2-2; TRBD2 matches 8 bases. V shed 5 bases, J shed 6 bases, and the junction held 2 bases outside the gene matches. The CDR3 sequence is 13 residues long. Germline loops: CDR1 MGHDK, CDR2 SYGVNS.

The chain has TRBV21-1 and TRBJ2-1; the D call of TRBD2 is as the table states it, not checked on the DNA. TRBV21-1 counts as a pseudogene. CDR3 size: 18 residues. The CDR3 protein is CASSKMLTGQPGGNEQFF. CDR3 nucleotides: TGTGCCAGCAGCAAAATGCTAACGGGGCAACCGGGGGGGAATGAGCAGTTCTTC.

V gene TRBV7-2 combines with J gene TRBJ2-5, with TRBD2 matching 12 bases. CDR3 size: 16 residues. The V gene's germline CDR1 is SGHTA and CDR2 FQGNSA. The J segment lost 4 bases and the V segment lost 5 bases, leaving 8 bases of the junction unmatched. The CDR3: CASSKRLAGETETQYF. The CDR3 bases are TGTGCCAGCAGCAAACGACTAGCGGGGGAAACAGAGACCCAGTACTTC. The full variable domain, its missing parts supplied by reference TRBV7-2 and TRBJ2-5, is GAGVSQSPSNKVTEKGKDVELRCDPISGHTALYWYRQSLGQGLEFLIYFQGNSAPDKSGLPSDRFSAERTGGSVSTLTIQRTQQEDSAVYLCASSKRLAGETETQYFGPGTRLLVL.

This clone was seen a single time. The chain couples TRBV7-3 to TRBJ1-1; D possibly corresponds to TRBD1 (5 bases). V was shortened by 2 bases and J by 5 bases, with 12 bases between the two germline ends. The CDR3 spans 14 residues. CDR1 and CDR2 from the germline V gene are SGHTA and FQGTGA. The CDR3 sequence is CASSLAGGWTEAFF. CDR3 bases: TGTGCCAGCAGCTTAGCGGGGGGTTGGACTGAAGCTTTCTTT.

The V and J genes are TRBV14 and TRBJ2-5; D is possibly TRBD2 (5 bases). Trimming left V 0 bases short and J 5 bases short, with 16 bases between. CDR1 is SGHDN, CDR2 FVKESK, per germline. The CDR3 loop spans 16 amino acids. CDR3 coding DNA: TGTGCCAGCAGCCAAGACGCCCTCGGAGGTTTGGAGACCCAGTACTTC. This translates into CASSQDALGGLETQYF.